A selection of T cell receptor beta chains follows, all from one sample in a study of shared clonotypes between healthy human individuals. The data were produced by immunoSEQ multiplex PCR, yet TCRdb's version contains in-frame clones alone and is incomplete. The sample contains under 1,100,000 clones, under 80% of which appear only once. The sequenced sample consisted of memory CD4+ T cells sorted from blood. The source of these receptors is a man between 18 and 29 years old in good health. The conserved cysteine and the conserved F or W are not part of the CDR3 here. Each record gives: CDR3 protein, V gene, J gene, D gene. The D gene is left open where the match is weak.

CDR3: ASSPGSQPFLGQPQH
V: TRBV7-2
J: TRBJ1-5
D: -

CDR3: AWGPDRDTEAF
V: TRBV30
J: TRBJ1-1
D: -

CDR3: ASSRRAGNTEAF
V: TRBV18
J: TRBJ1-1
D: -

CDR3: ASTNWGDTQY
V: TRBV7-2
J: TRBJ2-3
D: -

CDR3: ASSYSLGTGNNEQF
V: TRBV6-5
J: TRBJ2-1
D: TRBD1

CDR3: ASSPAPGGTYEQY
V: TRBV5-4
J: TRBJ2-7
D: TRBD2

CDR3: ASSEGAQGANVLT
V: TRBV2
J: TRBJ2-6
D: TRBD1

CDR3: AWGSRGSRYEQY
V: TRBV30
J: TRBJ2-7
D: -

CDR3: AISESRQASSHTQY
V: TRBV10-3
J: TRBJ2-3
D: -

CDR3: ASSPDRVGGEQY
V: TRBV7-8
J: TRBJ2-7
D: -

CDR3: ASSLGSYSNQPQH
V: TRBV7-2
J: TRBJ1-5
D: -

CDR3: ASSSSRDYEQY
V: TRBV7-2
J: TRBJ2-7
D: -

CDR3: ASRARQGSHEQY
V: TRBV28
J: TRBJ2-7
D: TRBD1

CDR3: ASSPPDTSGDNEQF
V: TRBV18
J: TRBJ2-1
D: TRBD2

CDR3: AGEGGGDSYNEQF
V: TRBV30
J: TRBJ2-1
D: -

CDR3: ASREDRGTGEQY
V: TRBV2
J: TRBJ2-7
D: -

CDR3: ASSTQGAGVNTGELF
V: TRBV10-1
J: TRBJ2-2
D: TRBD1

CDR3: ASSGGTGSYNEQF
V: TRBV19
J: TRBJ2-1
D: TRBD1

CDR3: ASIAETGNTIY
V: TRBV6-5
J: TRBJ1-3
D: -

CDR3: ASSEALTSIQLY
V: TRBV2
J: TRBJ2-3
D: TRBD2

CDR3: ASSVDLNTEAF
V: TRBV9
J: TRBJ1-1
D: -

CDR3: ASRETSGASYEQY
V: TRBV2
J: TRBJ2-7
D: TRBD2

CDR3: ASSIGSGYNEQF
V: TRBV19
J: TRBJ2-1
D: -

CDR3: ASSTRLVIDEQF
V: TRBV6-5
J: TRBJ2-1
D: -

CDR3: ASSVGEQPQH
V: TRBV6-1
J: TRBJ1-5
D: -

CDR3: ASSQETLSNYGYT
V: TRBV4-2
J: TRBJ1-2
D: -

CDR3: ASSQAPSGGSDKNIQY
V: TRBV4-3
J: TRBJ2-4
D: -

CDR3: ASSLTRYNEQF
V: TRBV11-2
J: TRBJ2-1
D: -

CDR3: ASSDGQSSYNSPLH
V: TRBV6-1
J: TRBJ1-6
D: -

CDR3: ASSVVDIQRPYSGNTIY
V: TRBV9
J: TRBJ1-3
D: -

CDR3: ASSTPWQQETQY
V: TRBV18
J: TRBJ2-5
D: -

CDR3: ASSQVMSGFYT
V: TRBV4-3
J: TRBJ1-2
D: -